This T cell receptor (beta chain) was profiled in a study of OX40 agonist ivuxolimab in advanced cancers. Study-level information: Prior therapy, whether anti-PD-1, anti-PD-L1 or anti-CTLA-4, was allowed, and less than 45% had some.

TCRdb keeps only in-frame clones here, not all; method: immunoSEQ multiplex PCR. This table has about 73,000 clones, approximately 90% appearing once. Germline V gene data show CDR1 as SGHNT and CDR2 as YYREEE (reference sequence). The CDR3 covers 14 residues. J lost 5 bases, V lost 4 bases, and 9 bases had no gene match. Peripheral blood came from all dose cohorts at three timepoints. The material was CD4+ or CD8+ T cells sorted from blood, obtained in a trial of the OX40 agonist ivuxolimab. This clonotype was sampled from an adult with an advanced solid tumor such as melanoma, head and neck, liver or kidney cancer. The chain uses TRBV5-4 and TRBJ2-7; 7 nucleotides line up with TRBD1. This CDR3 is CASSIDRAHNEQYF. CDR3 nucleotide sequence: TGTGCCAGCAGCATCGACAGGGCTCACAACGAGCAGTACTTC.